This T cell receptor beta chain was identified in a study of OX40 agonist ivuxolimab in advanced cancers. The germline gives CDR1 SGHTA, CDR2 FQGNSA. The CDR3 extends over 13 amino acids. Between the trimmed V and J ends, which lost 5 bases and 5 bases, there was a span of 12 bases. Libraries were prepared by immunoSEQ multiplex PCR; TCRdb keeps only in-frame clonotypes and omits some of them. Of under 95,000 clones listed, around four fifths are singletons. Here the sequenced sample was CD4+ or CD8+ T cells sorted from blood, taken in a trial of the OX40 agonist ivuxolimab. The chain carries TRBV7-2 and TRBJ1-1; unclear D gene. The clonotype originates from an adult with an advanced solid tumor such as melanoma, head and neck, liver or kidney cancer. The CDR3 reads CASSVAWRTEAFF. In DNA form, the CDR3 reads TGTGCCAGCAGCGTCGCCTGGAGAACTGAAGCTTTCTTT.